This entry describes one TCR beta chain. This receptor's antigen is unknown. There are no base qualities to consult, and no much larger clone falls within one base. TCRbeta CDR3 regions were amplified from genomic DNA by means of the immunoSEQ Assay, a bias-controlled multiplex PCR. The authors processed their data as follows. Within the assay, amplification of reference gene primers was used to estimate how many nucleated cells each sample contained. Sequence reads were collapsed and filtered to measure the absolute abundance of every unique TCRbeta CDR3 rearrangement. For each sample, productive Simpson clonality was calculated by taking the square root of Simpson's diversity index across productive rearrangements. Not all clones reach the TCRdb copy of this immuneACCESS table, which keeps in-frame sequences only. Checked studies attribute under half of the gap to unresolved V genes and leave the rest unexplained. For V, J and clone size, that table is used; D and trimming come from the DNA. The sample data list under 350,000 clones, and less than 85% of these were observed just once. The ten largest account for under 5.5% of the sample.

A second Seattle source provided samples from volunteer blood donors who had recovered from COVID-19. Collaborating institutions collected whole blood in K2EDTA tubes following their own protocols. Collaborator samples were shipped for TCRbeta analysis as frozen whole blood, isolated PBMCs, or DNA extracted from either sample type. The record originates from a study of blood T cell repertoires in COVID-19 (dated by TCRdb to 2018 to 2020). Background on the whole study: The collaborator samples originated in the United States, Italy and Spain and spanned the acute and convalescent phases of COVID-19. Where HLA class I and class II types were available, the types were taken from metadata supplied by the sample provider, not from assay-based typing. A de-identified subject ID, COVID-19 status, age in years and sex were almost always included in the sample metadata. The dataset comprised deeply sampled blood TCRbeta repertoires from subjects exposed to, actively infected with, or recovered from COVID-19. The samples were drawn from two sources: the first 160 participants of the ongoing ImmuneRACE study, and 1,000 to 1,500 subjects contributed by 6 global collaborators. A freely available public database, intended as a resource for researchers studying the immune response to SARS-CoV-2, is where the repertoires were released. The material from the prospective study consisted of cDNA or gDNA derived from T cells, B-cell-depleted T cells, or PBMCs. Paper-wide results and their limitations: How much clinical and demographic metadata was included differed by source and by participant, and the metadata was provided uncurated.

What was sequenced was peripheral blood. The sequence was collected from a man in his 60s who had recovered from COVID-19.

The bases are TGTGCCAGCAGTTACGGACAGGGGGCTAACACTGAAGCTTTCTTT. Its protein is CASSYGQGANTEAFF. The chain is encoded by TRBV6-5 joined to TRBJ1-1; TRBD1 fits 11 bases in the junction. Ends trimmed: V by 2 bases, J by 2 bases; bases unmatched to a gene: 1. CDR1 and CDR2 are read off the germline V gene as MNHEY and SVGAGI. From the cysteine up to the phenylalanine, the CDR3 has a length of 15 residues. Only the CDR3 part of the read is kept: 45 bases, read in frame from the first base.